This TCR beta chain was recorded in a study of spatial heterogeneity in lung cancer. Germline lookup yields CDR1 KGHDR and CDR2 SFDVKD. The CDR3 contains 13 residues. Stated time point: sample taken at primary tumor resection. For this clonotype: The junction and the germline gene differ at one end; a read error may be behind it.

Using its own MiXCR run on the 5' RACE reads, TCRdb lists one record per CDR3 protein. This repertoire shows 40,000 to 50,000 distinct CDR3 sequences, 12% to 15% found once; its top ten account for 50% to 65%. The V and J genes are TRBV24-1 and TRBJ2-6; TRBD1 is a possible D gene (5 bases). The sequence was collected from a male donor with early-stage non-small cell lung cancer. The sequencing here drew on PBMCs, taken at surgery. CDR3 amino acids: CATASSGANVPTF. In DNA form, the CDR3 reads TGTGCCACCGCCAGCTCTGGGGCCAACGTCCCGACTTTC.